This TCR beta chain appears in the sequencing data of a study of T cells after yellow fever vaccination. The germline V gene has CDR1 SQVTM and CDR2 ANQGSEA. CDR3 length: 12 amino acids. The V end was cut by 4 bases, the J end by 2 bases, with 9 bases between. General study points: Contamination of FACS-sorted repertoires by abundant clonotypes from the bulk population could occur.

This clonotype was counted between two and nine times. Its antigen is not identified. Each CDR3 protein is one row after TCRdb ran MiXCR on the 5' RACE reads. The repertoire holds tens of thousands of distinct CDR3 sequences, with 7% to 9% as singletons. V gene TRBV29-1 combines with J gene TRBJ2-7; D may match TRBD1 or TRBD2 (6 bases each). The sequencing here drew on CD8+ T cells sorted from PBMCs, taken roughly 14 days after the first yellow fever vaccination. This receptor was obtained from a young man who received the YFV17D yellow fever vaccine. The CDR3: CSVGGTTYEQYF. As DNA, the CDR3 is TGCAGCGTTGGCGGGACAACCTACGAGCAGTACTTC.